A selection of T cell receptor beta chains follows, all from one sample in a study of blood T cell repertoires in COVID-19. Repertoires were generated with immunoSEQ multiplex PCR, while TCRdb's copy carries only in-frame clones and drops some. This table holds 150,000 to 200,000 clones, nearly 90% found once. Source material: peripheral blood. The source is a middle-aged man with acute or convalescent COVID-19. CDR3s include the opening cysteine and the closing phenylalanine or tryptophan. Each record gives: V gene, D gene, clone size, J gene, CDR3 protein, CDR3 DNA. D genes are given only for firm matches. Clone size appears in some rows only: once, few, many, or a class for an expanded clone.

v_gene: TRBV21-1; d_gene: -; abundance: -; j_gene: TRBJ1-3; CDR3aa: CASGLRGGSGNTIYF; CDR3nt: TGTGCCAGCGGCCTGAGGGGGGGATCAGGAAACACCATATATTTT
v_gene: TRBV7-2; d_gene: TRBD2; abundance: -; j_gene: TRBJ2-2; CDR3aa: CASSSPVVTGGVRGELFF; CDR3nt: TGTGCCAGCAGCTCACCGGTTGTGACGGGGGGGGTCCGCGGGGAGCTGTTTTTT
v_gene: TRBV14; d_gene: -; abundance: -; j_gene: TRBJ1-1; CDR3aa: CASSQKDSRSDGGTYMNTEAFF; CDR3nt: TGTGCCAGCAGTCAAAAAGATTCAAGGAGCGACGGTGGAACTTACATGAACACTGAAGCTTTCTTT
v_gene: TRBV24-1; d_gene: -; abundance: -; j_gene: TRBJ2-5; CDR3aa: CATSDSGQETQYF; CDR3nt: TGTGCCACCAGTGATTCGGGACAAGAGACCCAGTACTTC
v_gene: TRBV28; d_gene: -; abundance: -; j_gene: TRBJ1-1; CDR3aa: CASTPGGGLNTEAFF; CDR3nt: TGTGCCAGCACCCCGGGAGGGGGGCTGAACACTGAAGCTTTCTTT
v_gene: TRBV27; d_gene: -; abundance: once; j_gene: TRBJ1-5; CDR3aa: CASSANTGDQPQHF; CDR3nt: TGTGCCAGCAGTGCGAACACCGGGGATCAGCCCCAGCATTTT
v_gene: TRBV11-1; d_gene: -; abundance: -; j_gene: TRBJ1-1; CDR3aa: CASSLVVGATEAFF; CDR3nt: TGTGCCAGCAGCTTAGTTGTGGGGGCCACTGAAGCTTTCTTT
v_gene: TRBV5-1; d_gene: -; abundance: -; j_gene: TRBJ1-3; CDR3aa: CASSLLGLDSGNTIYF; CDR3nt: TGCGCCAGCAGCTTGTTGGGACTCGACTCTGGAAACACCATATATTTT
v_gene: TRBV5-1; d_gene: TRBD1; abundance: few; j_gene: TRBJ1-4; CDR3aa: CASSLDRGHEKLFF; CDR3nt: TGCGCCAGCAGCTTGGACAGGGGGCATGAAAAACTGTTTTTT
v_gene: TRBV13; d_gene: -; abundance: -; j_gene: TRBJ1-1; CDR3aa: CASSLVGQEAFF; CDR3nt: TGTGCCAGCAGCTTAGTAGGACAGGAAGCTTTCTTT
v_gene: TRBV7-9; d_gene: -; abundance: -; j_gene: TRBJ1-5; CDR3aa: CASSFSGMGNQPQHF; CDR3nt: TGTGCCAGCAGCTTTTCGGGAATGGGGAATCAGCCCCAGCATTTT
v_gene: TRBV5-6; d_gene: -; abundance: -; j_gene: TRBJ2-6; CDR3aa: CASSPQGSGANVLTF; CDR3nt: TGTGCCAGCAGCCCACAGGGTTCTGGGGCCAACGTCCTGACTTTC
v_gene: TRBV3-1/TRBV3-2; d_gene: TRBD2; abundance: -; j_gene: TRBJ2-3; CDR3aa: CASSQDFSGRGTDTQYF; CDR3nt: TGTGCCAGCAGCCAAGATTTCAGCGGGAGAGGCACAGATACGCAGTATTTT
v_gene: TRBV5-4; d_gene: -; abundance: -; j_gene: TRBJ2-7; CDR3aa: CASTSTSLTPEQYF; CDR3nt: TGTGCCAGCACCTCGACTAGTTTGACACCCGAGCAGTACTTC
v_gene: TRBV15; d_gene: -; abundance: -; j_gene: TRBJ2-7; CDR3aa: CATSLEPPPLTSPYEQYF; CDR3nt: TGTGCCACCAGCTTAGAGCCTCCACCCCTGACTAGTCCCTACGAGCAGTACTTC
v_gene: TRBV29-1; d_gene: TRBD2; abundance: -; j_gene: TRBJ2-5; CDR3aa: CSVDRGSGRAGETQYF; CDR3nt: TGCAGCGTTGATAGAGGTAGCGGGAGGGCGGGAGAGACCCAGTACTTC
v_gene: TRBV7-8; d_gene: -; abundance: -; j_gene: TRBJ2-7; CDR3aa: CASSFELGVYEQYF; CDR3nt: TGTGCCAGCAGCTTTGAGTTAGGGGTCTACGAGCAGTACTTC
v_gene: TRBV7-2; d_gene: -; abundance: once; j_gene: TRBJ2-5; CDR3aa: CASSLAGAETQYF; CDR3nt: TGTGCCAGCAGCTTAGCGGGGGCAGAGACCCAGTACTTC
v_gene: TRBV4-1; d_gene: TRBD1; abundance: -; j_gene: TRBJ2-5; CDR3aa: CASSQPAGTAQETQYF; CDR3nt: TGCGCCAGCAGCCAGCCCGCCGGGACAGCACAAGAGACCCAGTACTTC
v_gene: TRBV7-3; d_gene: TRBD2; abundance: -; j_gene: TRBJ2-5; CDR3aa: CASSLRGLAVGETQYF; CDR3nt: TGTGCCAGCAGCCTCCGTGGACTAGCGGTTGGTGAGACCCAGTACTTC
v_gene: TRBV20-1; d_gene: -; abundance: -; j_gene: TRBJ1-4; CDR3aa: CSARDQGKLFF; CDR3nt: TGCAGTGCTAGAGATCAGGGAAAACTGTTTTTT
v_gene: TRBV6-2/TRBV6-3; d_gene: TRBD1; abundance: -; j_gene: TRBJ1-2; CDR3aa: CASSYSTRGRVGRYGYTF; CDR3nt: TGTGCCAGCAGTTACTCGACTAGGGGGCGCGTAGGGCGCTATGGCTACACCTTC
v_gene: TRBV4-2; d_gene: -; abundance: -; j_gene: TRBJ1-2; CDR3aa: CASSQVETALNYGYTF; CDR3nt: TGTGCCAGCAGCCAAGTTGAGACAGCCCTTAACTATGGCTACACCTTC
v_gene: TRBV25-1; d_gene: -; abundance: -; j_gene: TRBJ2-2; CDR3aa: CASSETRPPGTGELFF; CDR3nt: TGTGCCAGCAGTGAAACCCGCCCCCCCGGGACCGGGGAGCTGTTTTTT
v_gene: TRBV4-3; d_gene: TRBD2; abundance: -; j_gene: TRBJ2-6; CDR3aa: CASSQELLAGANVLTF; CDR3nt: TGCGCCAGCAGCCAAGAGCTACTAGCGGGGGCCAACGTCCTGACTTTC
v_gene: TRBV11-2; d_gene: TRBD1; abundance: -; j_gene: TRBJ1-1; CDR3aa: CASSLDDRGRAFF; CDR3nt: TGTGCCAGCAGCTTAGACGACAGGGGAAGGGCTTTCTTT
v_gene: TRBV28; d_gene: -; abundance: -; j_gene: TRBJ2-5; CDR3aa: CASSSPSMNRDQETQYF; CDR3nt: TGTGCCAGCAGTTCCCCCTCGATGAATCGCGATCAAGAGACCCAGTACTTC
v_gene: TRBV29-1; d_gene: TRBD1; abundance: -; j_gene: TRBJ2-1; CDR3aa: CSALISGQGYNEQFF; CDR3nt: TGCAGCGCCCTTATTAGCGGACAGGGGTACAATGAGCAGTTCTTC
v_gene: TRBV28; d_gene: TRBD1; abundance: -; j_gene: TRBJ1-2; CDR3aa: CASSRDSYSYGYTF; CDR3nt: TGTGCCAGCAGTCGGGACAGCTATAGCTATGGCTACACCTTC
v_gene: TRBV6-5; d_gene: TRBD1; abundance: -; j_gene: TRBJ1-1; CDR3aa: CASRRQGAMNTEAFF; CDR3nt: TGTGCCAGCAGAAGACAGGGGGCCATGAACACTGAAGCTTTCTTT
v_gene: TRBV28; d_gene: TRBD1; abundance: -; j_gene: TRBJ1-1; CDR3aa: CASRTQGGNTEAFF; CDR3nt: TGTGCCAGCAGGACCCAGGGGGGGAACACTGAAGCTTTCTTT
v_gene: TRBV15; d_gene: -; abundance: -; j_gene: TRBJ1-4; CDR3aa: CATSRLRGALSEKLFF; CDR3nt: TGTGCCACCAGCAGACTTCGGGGGGCGTTGAGTGAAAAACTGTTTTTT
v_gene: TRBV12-3/TRBV12-4; d_gene: -; abundance: -; j_gene: TRBJ2-3; CDR3aa: CASTSLPDTQYF; CDR3nt: TGTGCCAGCACCTCACTGCCAGATACGCAGTATTTT
v_gene: TRBV5-5; d_gene: TRBD1; abundance: -; j_gene: TRBJ2-3; CDR3aa: CASSLVPGQSRYTDTQYF; CDR3nt: TGTGCCAGCAGCTTGGTCCCGGGACAGAGTCGATACACAGATACGCAGTATTTT
v_gene: TRBV2; d_gene: TRBD1; abundance: -; j_gene: TRBJ1-2; CDR3aa: CASRDRVLSYTF; CDR3nt: TGTGCCAGCAGGGACAGGGTTCTTAGCTACACCTTC
v_gene: TRBV5-1; d_gene: TRBD2; abundance: -; j_gene: TRBJ2-1; CDR3aa: CASSLAGTSDNEQFF; CDR3nt: TGCGCCAGCAGCTTGGCCGGGACTAGCGACAATGAGCAGTTCTTC
v_gene: TRBV20-1; d_gene: TRBD2; abundance: -; j_gene: TRBJ2-3; CDR3aa: CSASRLAADTQYF; CDR3nt: TGCAGTGCTAGTAGACTAGCGGCGGATACGCAGTATTTT